The rows below give T cell receptor beta chains drawn from one sample of a study of shared clonotypes between healthy human individuals. Some clones are missing from TCRdb's copy, which holds only in-frame ones; the method was immunoSEQ multiplex PCR. The table shows around 580,000 clones, with about 98% occurring only once. The sequenced material came from naive CD8+ T cells sorted from blood. These receptors were collected from a man in his thirties or forties in good health. The CDR3 runs from the conserved cysteine through the conserved F or W. A D gene is named only where the DNA matches it firmly. Clone size is not always given. Where it is, it says once, few, many or a class for expanded clones.

CDR3 DNA: TGTGCCAGCAGCTCGTCACTAGGCTACGAGCAGTACTTC
CDR3 protein: CASSSSLGYEQYF
D gene: .
J gene: TRBJ2-7
clone size: .
V gene: TRBV7-9

CDR3 DNA: TGTGCCAGCAGCTTAGGGCCCAGCGGGGGGTACAATGAGCAGTTCTTC
CDR3 protein: CASSLGPSGGYNEQFF
D gene: TRBD2
J gene: TRBJ2-1
clone size: once
V gene: TRBV11-2

CDR3 DNA: TGTGCCAGCAGCCTTACAGGGCCAGCTTTCTTT
CDR3 protein: CASSLTGPAFF
D gene: .
J gene: TRBJ1-1
clone size: .
V gene: TRBV7-9

CDR3 DNA: TGCAGCGTTGATTTAGCGAACACCGGGGAGCTGTTTTTT
CDR3 protein: CSVDLANTGELFF
D gene: .
J gene: TRBJ2-2
clone size: .
V gene: TRBV29-1

CDR3 DNA: TGTGCCAGTAGTTTAAGGGTCTACAATGAGCAGTTCTTC
CDR3 protein: CASSLRVYNEQFF
D gene: .
J gene: TRBJ2-1
clone size: .
V gene: TRBV19

CDR3 DNA: TGTGCCATCAGTGAGTCGACCCAACTGGGGTACAATGAGCAGTTCTTC
CDR3 protein: CAISESTQLGYNEQFF
D gene: .
J gene: TRBJ2-1
clone size: .
V gene: TRBV10-3

CDR3 DNA: TGCGCCAGCAGCCAAGGTCCCGTCTTGACAGGGGACCAGCCCCAGCATTTT
CDR3 protein: CASSQGPVLTGDQPQHF
D gene: TRBD1
J gene: TRBJ1-5
clone size: .
V gene: TRBV4-1

CDR3 DNA: TGTGCCAGCAGCTTAGGGGGAGGTCCCCTGTTTTTT
CDR3 protein: CASSLGGGPLFF
D gene: .
J gene: TRBJ2-2
clone size: .
V gene: TRBV7-2

CDR3 DNA: TGTGCCAGCAGTGAAATGACAGGGGATGGAAACACCATATATTTT
CDR3 protein: CASSEMTGDGNTIYF
D gene: TRBD1
J gene: TRBJ1-3
clone size: .
V gene: TRBV2

CDR3 DNA: TGTGCCAGCAGAATCAAAGGGGGAGATACGCAGTATTTT
CDR3 protein: CASRIKGGDTQYF
D gene: .
J gene: TRBJ2-3
clone size: .
V gene: TRBV6-1

CDR3 DNA: TGCGCCAGCAGCTTGGACAGGGACTACGAGCAGTACTTC
CDR3 protein: CASSLDRDYEQYF
D gene: .
J gene: TRBJ2-7
clone size: .
V gene: TRBV5-1